This T cell receptor beta chain comes out of a study of CD8+ T cells in alopecia areata. CDR1 is SEHNR, CDR2 FQNEAQ, per germline (reference sequence). Trimming removed 5 bases from V and 7 bases from J, with 12 bases in between. The CDR3 spans 13 residues. Study-level findings and limits: More clonal than normal scalp was lesional scalp, particularly alopecia totalis/universalis.

Lesional scalp tissue (obtained by punch biopsy) and peripheral blood were collected from alopecia areata patients. cDNA reverse transcribed from extracted RNA served as the sequencing template. Profiled with immunoSEQ multiplex PCR; TCRdb holds only in-frame clones, not every one. Of 90,000 to 100,000 clones in the sample, roughly 41% are singletons; the top ten hold approximately 1.5%. This clone was seen ten or more times. The antigen remains unidentified. Source material: CD4+ T cells sorted from blood. V gene TRBV7-9 combines with J gene TRBJ2-1; D possibly corresponds to TRBD2 (6 bases). The TCR was taken from a human donor with alopecia areata. The DNA for the CDR3 is TGTGCCAGCAGCCGAGCTGGAGGGAATGAGCAGTTCTTC. The encoded protein is CASSRAGGNEQFF.